The 17 T cell receptor beta chains in this list originate from one sample, sequenced in a study of T cells in Graves' hyperthyroidism and ophthalmopathy. Amplification targeted TCR beta CDR3 regions from RNA transcripts. Initially, a first-round RT-PCR of the TCR CDR3 employed the HTBI primer set. Each CDR3 protein gets one entry after TCRdb re-called the multiplex PCR reads with MiXCR. This sample has a few hundred thousand distinct CDR3 sequences, with roughly 46% found just once. The sample consisted of peripheral blood or thyroid tissue (not recorded which). These receptors all come from a woman younger than 35 with Graves' hyperthyroidism.

Remarks on this clonotype: This could be a read error, since a much larger clone is one nucleotide away. The chain has TRBV6-1 and TRBJ2-2; D gene unclear. V was trimmed by 8 bases and J by 2 bases, leaving 12 bases between them. The V gene's germline CDR1 is MNHNS and CDR2 SASEGT. This CDR3 contains 14 residues. DNA for the CDR3: TGTGCCAGCCTCGGCATGTTCAACACCGGGGAGCTGTTTTTT. It encodes CASLGMFNTGELFF.

In this sample, this clonotype turned up many times. V usage is TRBV7-9 and J usage is TRBJ2-7; 8 bases align to TRBD1. The CDR3 loop spans 15 amino acids. Germline V CDR1 and CDR2: SEHNR, FQNEAQ (reference sequence). V gave up 5 bases and J gave up 2 bases; unmatched junction bases: 8. CDR3 protein: CASSVGTGSTYEQYF. The CDR3 coding sequence is TGTGCCAGCAGCGTAGGGACAGGTTCCACCTACGAGCAGTACTTC.

Regarding this clonotype: A much larger clone sits a single nucleotide away, making a read error possible. This rearrangement joins TRBV19 to TRBJ2-5, with D tentatively TRBD1 or TRBD2 (5 bases each). CDR1 and CDR2 from the germline V gene are LNHDA and SQIVND (reference sequence). Trimming took off 9 bases at V and 5 bases at J, with 25 bases between the two ends. The CDR3 covers 16 residues. CDR3 region: CASSQDWGKGLETQYF. The CDR3 DNA follows: TGTGCCAGCAGCCAAGATTGGGGGAAAGGTCTGGAGACCCAGTACTTC.

The chain recombines TRBV7-9 with TRBJ1-2; a possible D gene is TRBD1 (5 bases). V was trimmed by 5 bases and J by 4 bases, leaving 17 bases between them. Germline CDR1 is SEHNR and CDR2 is FQNEAQ (reference sequence). This CDR3 has 15 residues. The CDR3 here is CASSQTGSAVYGYTF. CDR3 nucleotides: TGTGCCAGCAGCCAAACAGGATCGGCGGTCTATGGCTACACCTTC.

This clonotype was observed at least ten times. The rearrangement joins TRBV11-3 to TRBJ2-5; D is unresolved. This CDR3 is 15 amino acids long. Trimming cost V 1 base and J 2 bases, with 11 bases left between them. Germline CDR1 is SGHNT and CDR2 is YENEEA. The CDR3 loop is CASSLVWRKQETQYF. In DNA, the CDR3 is TGTGCCAGCAGCTTAGTCTGGAGAAAGCAAGAGACCCAGTACTTC.

The gene calls are TRBV24-1 and TRBJ2-1; 8 bases align to TRBD2. The CDR3 runs 17 residues. Germline lookup yields CDR1 KGHDR and CDR2 SFDVKD. The ends lost 3 bases at V and 8 bases at J; junction bases unmatched: 14. For the CDR3, the DNA is TGTGCCACCAGTGATCTCTCAGAGGCGGGAGGATCCGATGAGCAGTTCTTC. Translating gives CATSDLSEAGGSDEQFF.

J is TRBJ2-7 and V is TRBV6-5; weak D call: TRBD2 (5 bases). Trimming took off 2 bases at V and 9 bases at J, with 17 bases between the two ends. This CDR3 is built from 14 residues. Germline V gene sequence: CDR1 MNHEY, CDR2 SVGAGI. The CDR3 DNA is TGTGCCAGCAGTTACGCGGGCTTAGACCTAAGGCAGTACTTC. Protein: CASSYAGLDLRQYF.

This clonotype has only one observation. The chain combines TRBV20-1 with TRBJ1-5, with no clear D. Trimming shortened V by 7 bases and J by 11 bases, and 24 bases separated the two germline ends. Germline CDR1 is DFQATT and CDR2 is SNEGSKA (reference sequence). The length of the CDR3 is 14 residues. Written as DNA, the CDR3 is TGCAGTGTCGGGCTAGCGGGCCGTATAGGGACCCAGCATTTT. It encodes CSVGLAGRIGTQHF.

The CDR3 loop reads CASSPDPLAGIYNEQFF. The DNA for the CDR3 is TGTGCCAGCAGTCCCGACCCACTAGCGGGGATCTACAATGAGCAGTTCTTC. The rearrangement uses TRBV7-3 and TRBJ2-1; 10 bases match TRBD2. This CDR3 has 17 amino acids. In germline, CDR1 is SGHTA, CDR2 FQGTGA. With 6 bases clipped from V and 3 bases from J, the junction kept 11 bases outside the gene matches.

This clonotype came up a few times. V is TRBV29-1 and J is TRBJ2-5; TRBD1 agrees at 10 bases. The CDR3 has 13 amino acids. Trimming took 3 bases from V and 5 from J; bases not matched to a gene: 3. Germline loops: CDR1 SQVTM, CDR2 ANQGSEA. In nucleotides, the CDR3 is TGCAGCGTTGAGGGACAGGGGATGGAGACCCAGTACTTC. As protein: CSVEGQGMETQYF.

As to this clonotype: The junction departs from germline at one end; a sequencing error may be responsible. V gene TRBV5-4 combines with J gene TRBJ1-2; possible D gene TRBD1, 5 bases. The CDR3 length is 16 residues. Germline loops: CDR1 SGHNT, CDR2 YYREEE (reference sequence). CDR3 protein: CASSRVIMGRDYDYTF. CDR3 DNA: TGTGCCAGCAGCCGTGTCATTATGGGACGGGACTATGACTACACCTTC.

Only one count was recorded for this clonotype. The gene calls are TRBV29-1 and TRBJ1-5, with D unclear. Germline assignment: CDR1 SQVTM and CDR2 ANQGSEA. Trimming removed 8 bases at V and 1 base at J, with 12 bases between. CDR3 length: 13 residues. CDR3 loop: CSLESGSNQPQHF. CDR3 coding DNA: TGCAGCTTAGAGTCGGGGAGCAATCAGCCCCAGCATTTT.

This chain uses TRBV7-9 with TRBJ1-5, with a weak D call TRBD1 (6 bases). The CDR3 extends over 10 amino acids. With 4 bases removed from V and 11 bases from J, the gap between germline ends came to 6 bases. Germline V CDR1 and CDR2: SEHNR, FQNEAQ (reference sequence). CDR3 in amino acids: CASSSGAQHF. The DNA of the CDR3 is TGTGCCAGCAGCTCAGGGGCCCAGCATTTT.

The chain carries TRBV2 and TRBJ2-5, with 8 bases matching TRBD1. The V gene end was trimmed by 2 bases and the J gene end by 11 bases; junction bases not matched to a gene: 13. Germline values: CDR1 SNHLY, CDR2 FYNNEI. The CDR3 spans 15 residues. The DNA of the CDR3 is TGTGCCAGCAGTGAATTGGGCCAGGGGGCAGATACGCAGTACTTC. Protein: CASSELGQGADTQYF.

This chain uses TRBV7-8 with TRBJ1-2; 10 nucleotides agree with TRBD1. The germline V gene encodes CDR1 SGHVS and CDR2 FQNEAQ. Unmatched junction bases numbered 3, after V lost 1 base and J lost 4 bases. The CDR3 has 15 residues. This chain's CDR3 is CASSLGRDRGYGYTF. The CDR3 DNA reads TGTGCCAGCAGCTTAGGCCGGGACAGGGGCTATGGCTACACCTTC.

The CDR3 DNA sequence: TGTGCCAGCAGTGAGGGGACGGTTAACACTGAAGCTTTCTTT. It is translated as CASSEGTVNTEAFF. The chain uses TRBV27 and TRBJ1-1, with D possibly matching TRBD1 (5 bases). This CDR3 region has 14 residues. Germline-derived CDR1 and CDR2 are MNHEY and SMNVEV (reference sequence). Trimming removed 5 bases from V and 2 bases from J, with 12 bases in between.

This clonotype appeared many times. This rearrangement joins TRBV4-2 to TRBJ2-6, with D unresolved. Trimming shortened V by 0 bases and J by 4 bases, and 16 bases separated the two germline ends. The CDR3 has 18 residues. Germline V lookup: CDR1 LGHNA, CDR2 YNFKEQ. The CDR3 sequence is CASSQDRAAAAGANVLTF. The CDR3 region has the DNA TGTGCCAGCAGCCAAGATCGGGCTGCCGCTGCAGGGGCCAACGTCCTGACTTTC.